This T cell receptor beta chain emerged from a study of blood T cell repertoires in COVID-19. Assay used: immunoSEQ multiplex PCR; TCRdb lists only in-frame clones, some missing. The profile shows some 120,000 clones, around 80% of them singletons. CDR3 length: 13 amino acids. CDR1 is LNHDA, CDR2 SQIVND, per germline (reference sequence). Trimming left V 7 bases short and J 0 bases short, with 9 bases between. The chain couples TRBV19 to TRBJ1-1, with no clear D. The sequence was obtained from a man aged 65 to 79 with acute or convalescent COVID-19. Input material: peripheral blood. The CDR3 DNA is TGTGCCAGTACGTCCAGTTTGAACACTGAAGCTTTCTTT. It specifies CASTSSLNTEAFF.